This T cell receptor (beta chain) was captured by sequencing in a study of T cell repertoires in cytomegalovirus infection. On the study more broadly: Signatures in public TCR beta sequences pointed to both CMV infection and matching HLA type.

Notes on the study in general: Carriage of CMV together with the relevant HLA was identifiable through cumulative public TCR beta family frequency. Dominant in the ex vivo response were TCR beta clonotypes restricted by HLA-C and specific for CMV.

V dropped 4 bases and J dropped 5; count of bases not matched to a gene: 6. The germline CDR1 and CDR2 sequences are MGHRA and YSYEKL. The length of the CDR3 is 16 residues. There are a few counts of this clonotype. Antigen: not known. TCRdb redid the calling of the reads with MiXCR, one entry per CDR3 protein. In the table there are around 490,000 distinct CDR3 sequences, 26% of which are singletons. This sequence was found in a human donor in good health (CMV status not recorded). Some clones in this sample may be carry-over from other donors' samples. Sample: PBMCs. This chain uses TRBV4-1 with TRBJ2-1; TRBD2 agrees at 12 bases. Written as DNA, the CDR3 is TGCGCCAGCAGCCCCATCGGACTAGCGGGAAACAATGAGCAGTTCTTC. This sequence encodes CASSPIGLAGNNEQFF.